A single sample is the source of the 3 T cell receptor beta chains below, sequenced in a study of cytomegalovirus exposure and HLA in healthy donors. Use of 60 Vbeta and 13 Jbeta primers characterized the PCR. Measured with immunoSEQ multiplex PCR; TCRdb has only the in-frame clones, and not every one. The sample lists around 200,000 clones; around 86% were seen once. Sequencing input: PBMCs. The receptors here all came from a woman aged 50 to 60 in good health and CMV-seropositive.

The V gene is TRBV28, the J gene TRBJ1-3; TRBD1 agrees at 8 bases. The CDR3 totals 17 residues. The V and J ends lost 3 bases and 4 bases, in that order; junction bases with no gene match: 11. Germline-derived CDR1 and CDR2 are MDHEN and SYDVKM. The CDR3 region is CASSFPFRTGYGNTIYF. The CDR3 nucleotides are TGTGCCAGCAGTTTTCCCTTTAGGACAGGGTACGGAAACACCATATATTTT.

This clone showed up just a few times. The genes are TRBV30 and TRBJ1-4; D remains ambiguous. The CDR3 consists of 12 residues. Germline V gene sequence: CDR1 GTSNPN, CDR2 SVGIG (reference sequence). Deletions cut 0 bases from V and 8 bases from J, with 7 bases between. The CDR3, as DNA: TGTGCCTGGAGTGTATTAGTCGAAAAACTGTTTTTT. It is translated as CAWSVLVEKLFF. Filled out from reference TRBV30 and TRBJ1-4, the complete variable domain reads SQTIHQWPATLVQPVGSPLSLECTVEGTSNPNLYWYRQAAGRGLQLLFYSVGIGQISSEVPQNLSASRPQDRQFILSSKKLLLSDSGFYLCAWSVLVEKLFFGSGTQLSVL.

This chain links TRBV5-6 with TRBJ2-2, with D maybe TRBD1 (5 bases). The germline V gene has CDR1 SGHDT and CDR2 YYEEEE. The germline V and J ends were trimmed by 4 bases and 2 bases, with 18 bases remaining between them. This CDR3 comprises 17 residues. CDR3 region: CASSTSLRGDNTGELFF. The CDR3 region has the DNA TGTGCCAGCAGCACCTCTTTAAGGGGCGATAACACCGGGGAGCTGTTTTTT. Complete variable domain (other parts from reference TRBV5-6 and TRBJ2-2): DAGVTQSPTHLIKTRGQQVTLRCSPKSGHDTVSWYQQALGQGPQFIFQYYEEEERQRGNFPDRFSGHQFPNYSSELNVNALLLGDSALYLCASSTSLRGDNTGELFFGEGSRLTVL.